The subject of this entry is one T cell receptor beta chain. Antigen unknown. This sample is drawn from a study of cytomegalovirus exposure and HLA in healthy donors. In the study overall: Earlier results showed roughly 120 million unique TCR beta sequences derived from some 180 million T cells.

Study observations and caveats: The classifier, whose performance was assessed in both the original and validation cohorts, reportedly diagnosed cytomegalovirus status with high specificity and sensitivity. Later analysis identified a missense DCLRE1C variant that was linked to TCR beta V- and J-gene trimming. Other equally common chains were less clonally expanded than HLA-associated TCR beta chains, a later analysis showed.

With 5 bases clipped from V and 2 bases from J, the junction kept 3 bases outside the gene matches. CDR1 is SNHLY and CDR2 is FYNNEI in the germline V gene. The CDR3 is made up of 14 amino acids. PCR amplification relied on 60 Vbeta primers (plus 13 Jbeta primers). Profiling relied on immunoSEQ multiplex PCR, and the TCRdb table lists in-frame clones only, not all of them. The sample has 90,000 to 95,000 clones, over 75% seen once. V gene TRBV2 combines with J gene TRBJ1-5; 7 nucleotides line up with TRBD1. The clonotype originates from a young man in good health and CMV-seronegative. Material: PBMCs. The CDR3 DNA is TGTGCCAGCAGTAGACAGGGCGGCAATCAGCCCCAGCATTTT. Its translation is CASSRQGGNQPQHF.